One sample yielded the 20 T cell receptor beta chains listed below, sequenced in a study of cytomegalovirus exposure and HLA in healthy donors. Vbeta (60) and Jbeta (13) primers were used in the PCR. The method was immunoSEQ multiplex PCR; TCRdb's version includes in-frame clones alone and lacks a portion of them. This sample has 65,000 to 75,000 clones; roughly two thirds occur once, and the top ten carry less than 20%. Sequencing was done on a sample of PBMCs. Receptors originate from a man aged 40-49 years in good health and CMV-seropositive.

This clone has a handful of counts. The rearrangement uses TRBV6-7 and TRBJ2-5; 11 bases are shared with TRBD2. TRBV6-7 is an ORF, with its function uncertain. CDR3 length: 19 residues. Trimming cost V 6 bases and J 4 bases; bases outside gene matches: 19. The CDR3, as DNA: TGTGCCAGCAGGACCCTCCATATAGCGGGGGGGCCCGGAACAGAGACCCAGTACTTC. This codes for CASRTLHIAGGPGTETQYF.

The CDR3 protein is CAWSHTGGVIQYF. CDR3 in DNA: TGTGCCTGGAGTCACACAGGGGGCGTCATTCAGTACTTC. The chain joins TRBV30 to TRBJ2-4; 9 bases align to TRBD1. J gave up 9 bases and V 2 bases, and 5 bases lay outside the gene matches. The CDR3 length is 13 residues. CDR1 is GTSNPN and CDR2 is SVGIG in the germline V gene (reference sequence). Looking up the rest from reference TRBV30 and TRBJ2-4 gives the full variable domain: SQTIHQWPATLVQPVGSPLSLECTVEGTSNPNLYWYRQAAGRGLQLLFYSVGIGQISSEVPQNLSASRPQDRQFILSSKKLLLSDSGFYLCAWSHTGGVIQYFGAGTRLSVL.

The chain employs TRBV7-9 and TRBJ2-1; tentative D call: TRBD2 (5 bases). Germline loops: CDR1 SEHNR, CDR2 FQNEAQ (reference sequence). With 1 base removed from V and 4 bases from J, the gap between germline ends came to 14 bases. The CDR3 has 16 residues. CDR3 residues: CASSLGVTNTYNEQFF. CDR3 coding DNA: TGTGCCAGCAGCTTAGGTGTGACTAACACTTACAATGAGCAGTTCTTC.

This clone was recorded only once. V gene TRBV6-5 combines with J gene TRBJ1-1; D not certain. CDR1 and CDR2 from the germline V gene are MNHEY and SVGAGI. This CDR3 comprises 15 residues. Trimming removed 0 bases from V and 4 bases from J, with 12 bases in between. The CDR3 sequence is CASSYSISGSTEAFF. CDR3 DNA sequence: TGTGCCAGCAGTTACTCGATTTCGGGGTCCACTGAAGCTTTCTTT.

The chain has TRBV11-2 and TRBJ1-1, with D perhaps TRBD1 (5 bases). Germline V gene data show CDR1 as SGHAT and CDR2 as FQNNGV. The CDR3 totals 13 residues. Deletions cut 1 base from V and 7 bases from J, with 10 bases between. The chain's CDR3 is CASSLGFGGEAFF. The CDR3 DNA is TGTGCCAGCAGCTTAGGGTTCGGGGGTGAAGCTTTCTTT.

Of note for this clone: Since a much larger clone is just one base distant, this may be a read error. Other DNA sequences in the same sample also yield this CDR3. This chain connects TRBV7-9 to TRBJ2-3; the D is unclear. Germline V gene sequence: CDR1 SEHNR, CDR2 FQNEAQ (reference sequence). V was cut by 2 bases and J by 0 bases, with 6 bases left in between. The CDR3 totals 14 residues. CDR3 nucleotide sequence: TGTGCCAGCAGCTTAACCACTAGCACAGATACGCAGTATTTT. This sequence encodes CASSLTTSTDTQYF.

The J gene is TRBJ2-3, the V gene TRBV25-1, with 11 bases lining up with TRBD2. The germline V gene has CDR1 MGHDK and CDR2 SYGVNS. With V trimmed by 4 bases and J by 4 bases, 4 bases remained unmatched. The CDR3 sequence is 15 residues long. The CDR3 here is CASSVAGGRPDTQYF. CDR3 bases: TGTGCCAGCAGTGTAGCGGGAGGGCGGCCAGATACGCAGTATTTT.

V usage is TRBV14 and J usage is TRBJ2-7; TRBD2 agrees at 7 bases. CDR3 length: 16 residues. The V gene's germline CDR1 is SGHDN and CDR2 FVKESK. The V gene end was trimmed by 0 bases and the J gene end by 3 bases; junction bases not matched to a gene: 8. The CDR3 sequence: CASSQESSGALYEQYF. The CDR3 DNA follows: TGTGCCAGCAGCCAAGAAAGCAGCGGGGCCCTCTACGAGCAGTACTTC. Supplemented by reference TRBV14 and TRBJ2-7, the full variable domain reads EAGVTQFPSHSVIEKGQTVTLRCDPISGHDNLYWYRRVMGKEIKFLLHFVKESKQDESGMPNNRFLAERTGGTYSTLKVQPAELEDSGVYFCASSQESSGALYEQYFGPGTRLTVT.

In nucleotides, the CDR3 is TGTGCCAGCAGTAGTAGACAGCCTTACTACAATGAGCAGTTCTTC. Its translation: CASSSRQPYYNEQFF. The J gene is TRBJ2-1, the V gene TRBV6-6, with TRBD1 as a possible D gene (5 bases). CDR3 size: 15 residues. V lost 5 bases and J 3 bases, leaving 14 bases between the germline ends. Germline V gene data show CDR1 as MNHNY and CDR2 as SVGAGI (reference sequence).

The chain combines TRBV5-1 with TRBJ1-1, with D possibly being TRBD1 (5 bases). Germline values: CDR1 SGHRS, CDR2 YFSETQ. V was clipped by 2 bases and J by 4 bases, with 9 bases between them. CDR3 length: 13 amino acids. This CDR3 reads CASSLEGATEAFF. Written as DNA, the CDR3 is TGCGCCAGCAGCTTAGAAGGGGCCACTGAAGCTTTCTTT.

V and J are TRBV18 and TRBJ1-1; D gene unclear. From germline, CDR1 is KGHSH and CDR2 LQKENI. The CDR3 is 15 amino acids. V lost 3 bases to trimming and J lost 0 bases, with 11 bases between them. CDR3 sequence reads: CASSPILTVNTEAFF. The CDR3 DNA reads as TGTGCCAGCTCACCTATACTTACGGTGAACACTGAAGCTTTCTTT.

This sequence joins TRBV4-3 and TRBJ1-2, with 8 bases that match TRBD1. CDR1 and CDR2 (germline): LGHNA, YSLEER. Trimming took 1 base from V and 3 from J; bases not matched to a gene: 7. The CDR3 sequence is 16 residues long. The CDR3 region is CASSQGGQGGDYGYTF. DNA for the CDR3: TGCGCCAGCAGCCAAGGCGGACAGGGAGGGGACTATGGCTACACCTTC.

This clone appeared a few times. The V gene is TRBV7-2, the J gene TRBJ1-1; perhaps TRBD1 as D (5 bases). Germline V gene sequence: CDR1 SGHTA, CDR2 FQGNSA. The CDR3 contains 16 residues. The V end lost 2 bases, the J end lost 1 base, and 14 bases lay between the germline ends. The CDR3 DNA is TGTGCCAGCAGCTTACTTCTCAGGGTCCCGAACACTGAAGCTTTCTTT. Amino acid sequence: CASSLLLRVPNTEAFF.

The CDR3 sequence: CASSLGTAGTSVSYEQYF. Here the CDR3 DNA reads TGTGCCAGCAGCTTAGGGACCGCCGGGACTAGCGTCTCCTACGAGCAGTACTTC. The rearrangement links TRBV13 to TRBJ2-7; 10 nucleotides align to TRBD2. Germline CDR1 PRHDT, CDR2 FYEKMQ (reference sequence). Trimming cost V 0 bases and J 0 bases; bases outside gene matches: 8. The CDR3 length is 18 residues.

The chain joins TRBV18 to TRBJ2-5; 8 nucleotides agree with TRBD1. Germline CDR1 KGHSH, CDR2 LQKENI. V shed 4 bases, J shed 2 bases, and the junction held 0 bases outside the gene matches. CDR3 length: 13 residues. As DNA, the CDR3 is TGTGCCAGCTCACGGGACAGGCAAGAGACCCAGTACTTC. It is translated as CASSRDRQETQYF.

The chain joins TRBV13 to TRBJ2-1; D gene unclear. Germline V gene lookup returns CDR1 PRHDT and CDR2 FYEKMQ (reference sequence). V shed 5 bases and J shed 8 bases, with 10 bases lying between them. The CDR3 has 12 amino acids. CDR3 residues: CASSLRQDEQFF. The DNA of the CDR3 is TGTGCCAGCAGCCTAAGACAAGATGAGCAGTTCTTC.

The rearrangement links TRBV7-2 to TRBJ2-1; 14 positions agree with TRBD2. Trimming removed 4 bases from V and 9 bases from J; junction bases left unmatched: 5. The germline gives CDR1 SGHTA, CDR2 FQGNSA. The CDR3 has 15 amino acids. CDR3 loop: CASSSRTSGRSEQFF. The CDR3 DNA reads TGTGCCAGCAGCTCTCGGACTAGCGGGAGGAGTGAGCAGTTCTTC.

CDR3 sequence: CASSKGLAGGWYEQYF. The DNA for the CDR3 is TGTGCCAGCAGTAAAGGACTAGCGGGAGGATGGTACGAGCAGTACTTC. The rearrangement uses TRBV6-1 and TRBJ2-7; TRBD2 aligns across 14 bases. The V and J ends lost 5 bases and 4 bases, in that order; junction bases with no gene match: 7. In germline, CDR1 is MNHNS, CDR2 SASEGT. This CDR3 has 16 residues.

This clone was seen a few times. The chain has TRBV7-8 and TRBJ2-1; possibly TRBD2 for D (5 bases). Germline V gene lookup returns CDR1 SGHVS and CDR2 FQNEAQ. The V and J ends lost 2 bases and 3 bases respectively, with 11 bases between them. The CDR3 covers 15 residues. The CDR3 DNA sequence: TGTGCCAGCAGCTTACACGAAGCGGACTACAATGAGCAGTTCTTC. Amino acids: CASSLHEADYNEQFF.

J is TRBJ1-3 and V is TRBV9; possible D gene TRBD1, 5 bases. The CDR3 runs 15 residues. V gave up 0 bases and J gave up 4 bases, with 11 bases separating them. Germline CDR1 is SGDLS and CDR2 is YYNGEE. This CDR3 reads CASSVGTGQGNTIYF. The CDR3 nucleotides are TGTGCCAGCAGCGTAGGAACAGGCCAGGGAAACACCATATATTTT.